Listed below are T cell receptor beta chains from one sample, sequenced in a study of a mutant IDH1 vaccine in newly diagnosed glioma. Antigens for these TCRs are unknown. The method was immunoSEQ multiplex PCR; TCRdb's version includes in-frame clones alone and lacks a portion of them. The sample holds over 30,000 clones, about 83% seen once. The source was PBMCs, collected from a glioma patient whose treatment included an IDH1 peptide vaccine. All receptors come from a woman aged 30 to 39 with glioma. CDR3s include the opening cysteine and the closing phenylalanine or tryptophan. The D gene is left open where the match is weak. Not all rows give a size; the values are once, few, many and, for expanded clones, a class.

abundance: NA
j_gene: TRBJ1-1
v_gene: TRBV6-5
len: 15
d_gene: NA
CDR3aa: CASSYSSRANTEAFF
CDR3nt: TGTGCCAGCAGTTACTCGTCCAGGGCGAACACTGAAGCTTTCTTT

abundance: NA
j_gene: TRBJ2-1
v_gene: TRBV5-1
len: 15
d_gene: NA
CDR3aa: CASSLLRGPRNEQFF
CDR3nt: TGCGCCAGCAGCTTGCTTAGGGGCCCGAGGAATGAGCAGTTCTTC

abundance: few
j_gene: TRBJ2-7
v_gene: TRBV4-1
len: 15
d_gene: TRBD1
CDR3aa: CASSQDRTGSYEQYF
CDR3nt: TGCGCCAGCAGCCAGGACCGGACAGGATCCTACGAGCAGTACTTC

abundance: NA
j_gene: TRBJ1-5
v_gene: TRBV6-5
len: 15
d_gene: NA
CDR3aa: CASSYSGLGGQPQHF
CDR3nt: TGTGCCAGCAGTTACTCCGGACTGGGAGGTCAGCCCCAGCATTTT

abundance: once
j_gene: TRBJ2-2
v_gene: TRBV10-1
len: 18
d_gene: TRBD2
CDR3aa: CASSEYLGLAGDTGELFF
CDR3nt: TGCGCCAGCAGTGAGTACCTTGGACTAGCGGGGGACACCGGGGAGCTGTTTTTT

abundance: NA
j_gene: TRBJ1-4
v_gene: TRBV9
len: 17
d_gene: TRBD1
CDR3aa: CASSVDAQGGTNEKLFF
CDR3nt: TGTGCCAGCAGCGTAGACGCACAGGGGGGGACTAATGAAAAACTGTTTTTT

abundance: NA
j_gene: TRBJ1-2
v_gene: TRBV5-1
len: 15
d_gene: NA
CDR3aa: CASSLEAVPNYGYTF
CDR3nt: TGCGCCAGCAGCTTGGAGGCAGTCCCTAACTATGGCTACACCTTC

abundance: NA
j_gene: TRBJ1-1
v_gene: TRBV11-2
len: 13
d_gene: NA
CDR3aa: CASSANTYTEAFF
CDR3nt: TGTGCCAGCAGCGCGAACACCTACACTGAAGCTTTCTTT

abundance: NA
j_gene: TRBJ2-7
v_gene: TRBV6-1
len: 12
d_gene: NA
CDR3aa: CASSDSSYEQYF
CDR3nt: TGTGCCAGCAGCGACTCCTCCTACGAGCAGTACTTC

abundance: NA
j_gene: TRBJ1-2
v_gene: TRBV6-5
len: 14
d_gene: NA
CDR3aa: CASSVSSGQRGYTF
CDR3nt: TGTGCCAGCAGCGTTTCTTCAGGGCAACGCGGCTACACCTTC

abundance: NA
j_gene: TRBJ1-1
v_gene: TRBV2
len: 15
d_gene: NA
CDR3aa: CASTEHPTSNTEAFF
CDR3nt: TGTGCCAGCACGGAACACCCGACGTCGAACACTGAAGCTTTCTTT

abundance: NA
j_gene: TRBJ2-7
v_gene: TRBV6-6
len: 15
d_gene: NA
CDR3aa: CASSYGQRGSYEQYF
CDR3nt: TGTGCCAGCAGTTATGGACAGCGGGGTTCCTACGAGCAGTACTTC

abundance: NA
j_gene: TRBJ1-1
v_gene: TRBV5-1
len: 14
d_gene: NA
CDR3aa: CASSDSEGHGEAFF
CDR3nt: TGCGCCAGCAGCGACTCGGAAGGGCATGGTGAAGCTTTCTTT

abundance: medium-sized
j_gene: TRBJ2-7
v_gene: TRBV5-5
len: 14
d_gene: NA
CDR3aa: CASTDLDRPYEQYF
CDR3nt: TGTGCCAGCACCGATTTGGACAGACCCTACGAGCAGTACTTC

abundance: NA
j_gene: TRBJ2-4
v_gene: TRBV5-6
len: 13
d_gene: NA
CDR3aa: CASSFESAEPQYF
CDR3nt: TGTGCCAGCAGCTTCGAGTCGGCTGAGCCTCAGTACTTC

abundance: NA
j_gene: TRBJ2-3
v_gene: TRBV4-3
len: 14
d_gene: NA
CDR3aa: CASSPNKNTDTQYF
CDR3nt: TGCGCCAGCAGCCCAAACAAAAACACAGATACGCAGTATTTT

abundance: NA
j_gene: TRBJ1-5
v_gene: TRBV6-6
len: 13
d_gene: NA
CDR3aa: CASSPGANQPQHF
CDR3nt: TGTGCCAGCAGTCCAGGAGCCAATCAGCCCCAGCATTTT

abundance: NA
j_gene: TRBJ2-1
v_gene: TRBV5-1
len: 14
d_gene: NA
CDR3aa: CASSLVGSYNEQFF
CDR3nt: TGCGCCAGCAGCTTGGTCGGCAGTTACAATGAGCAGTTCTTC

abundance: few
j_gene: TRBJ1-1
v_gene: TRBV5-1
len: 14
d_gene: NA
CDR3aa: CASSLVGWNTEAFF
CDR3nt: TGCGCCAGCAGCTTGGTTGGTTGGAACACTGAAGCTTTCTTT

abundance: few
j_gene: TRBJ1-5
v_gene: TRBV18
len: 14
d_gene: NA
CDR3aa: CASSRDRGNQPQHF
CDR3nt: TGTGCCAGCTCACGAGATAGGGGCAATCAGCCCCAGCATTTT

abundance: NA
j_gene: TRBJ2-2
v_gene: TRBV2
len: 14
d_gene: TRBD1
CDR3aa: CAGQDSSNTGELFF
CDR3nt: TGTGCCGGACAGGACAGTTCGAACACCGGGGAGCTGTTTTTT

abundance: NA
j_gene: TRBJ2-5
v_gene: TRBV20-1
len: 11
d_gene: NA
CDR3aa: CSPIGLETQYF
CDR3nt: TGCAGTCCCATAGGGTTAGAGACCCAGTACTTC

abundance: NA
j_gene: TRBJ1-1
v_gene: TRBV5-5
len: 14
d_gene: NA
CDR3aa: CASSWGPGNAEAFF
CDR3nt: TGTGCCAGCAGCTGGGGACCCGGTAACGCTGAAGCTTTCTTT

abundance: NA
j_gene: TRBJ2-3
v_gene: TRBV5-1
len: 12
d_gene: NA
CDR3aa: CASSLGEDTQYF
CDR3nt: TGCGCCAGCAGCTTGGGGGAGGATACGCAGTATTTT

abundance: few
j_gene: TRBJ1-2
v_gene: TRBV19
len: 14
d_gene: TRBD1
CDR3aa: CATGQGVNYYGYTF
CDR3nt: TGTGCCACGGGACAGGGGGTGAACTACTATGGCTACACCTTC

abundance: NA
j_gene: TRBJ2-2
v_gene: TRBV5-1
len: 17
d_gene: NA
CDR3aa: CASSGKGTPKNTGELFF
CDR3nt: TGCGCCAGCAGCGGAAAAGGGACACCTAAGAACACCGGGGAGCTGTTTTTT

abundance: NA
j_gene: TRBJ2-7
v_gene: TRBV13
len: 14
d_gene: NA
CDR3aa: CASSVRDSGYEQYF
CDR3nt: TGTGCCAGCAGCGTGCGGGACAGTGGCTACGAGCAGTACTTC

abundance: once
j_gene: TRBJ1-6
v_gene: TRBV6-5
len: 14
d_gene: NA
CDR3aa: CASRPPGTNSPLHF
CDR3nt: TGTGCCAGCAGACCACCGGGAACCAATTCACCCCTCCACTTT

abundance: NA
j_gene: TRBJ1-1
v_gene: TRBV7-2
len: 15
d_gene: NA
CDR3aa: CASSLYAGMNTEAFF
CDR3nt: TGTGCCAGCAGCTTATATGCAGGGATGAACACTGAAGCTTTCTTT

abundance: NA
j_gene: TRBJ2-2
v_gene: TRBV27
len: 17
d_gene: TRBD2
CDR3aa: CASSFLSGGPNTGELFF
CDR3nt: TGTGCCAGCAGTTTCCTCTCGGGGGGACCGAACACCGGGGAGCTGTTTTTT

abundance: NA
j_gene: TRBJ2-1
v_gene: TRBV7-9
len: 15
d_gene: NA
CDR3aa: CASSRSGGAYNEQFF
CDR3nt: TGTGCCAGCAGCCGTAGCGGAGGAGCCTACAATGAGCAGTTCTTC

abundance: NA
j_gene: TRBJ2-7
v_gene: TRBV14
len: 14
d_gene: NA
CDR3aa: CASSQVYGDVEQYF
CDR3nt: TGTGCCAGCAGCCAAGTTTACGGGGATGTCGAGCAGTACTTC

abundance: NA
j_gene: TRBJ2-5
v_gene: TRBV7-9
len: 13
d_gene: NA
CDR3aa: CASSLATQETQYF
CDR3nt: TGTGCCAGCAGCTTAGCGACGCAAGAGACCCAGTACTTC

abundance: NA
j_gene: TRBJ2-6
v_gene: TRBV19
len: 17
d_gene: NA
CDR3aa: CASSIVRVLSGANVLTF
CDR3nt: TGTGCCAGTAGTATTGTCAGGGTACTCTCTGGGGCCAACGTCCTGACTTTC

abundance: NA
j_gene: TRBJ2-1
v_gene: TRBV29-1
len: 14
d_gene: NA
CDR3aa: CSLRVGGSYNEQFF
CDR3nt: TGCAGCCTCCGGGTGGGGGGATCCTACAATGAGCAGTTCTTC

abundance: NA
j_gene: TRBJ1-1
v_gene: TRBV5-1
len: 15
d_gene: NA
CDR3aa: CASSFGPGAGTEAFF
CDR3nt: NA

abundance: NA
j_gene: TRBJ2-7
v_gene: TRBV5-6
len: 14
d_gene: NA
CDR3aa: CASSRGQLYYEQYF
CDR3nt: TGTGCCAGCAGCCGGGGGCAGCTATATTACGAGCAGTACTTC

abundance: NA
j_gene: TRBJ2-5
v_gene: TRBV19
len: 13
d_gene: NA
CDR3aa: CASSPHRDETQYF
CDR3nt: TGTGCCAGTAGTCCCCACAGGGATGAGACCCAGTACTTC

abundance: NA
j_gene: TRBJ2-1
v_gene: TRBV5-1
len: 13
d_gene: NA
CDR3aa: CASSWGGRGEQFF
CDR3nt: TGCGCCAGCAGCTGGGGGGGCCGCGGTGAGCAGTTCTTC

abundance: NA
j_gene: TRBJ2-2
v_gene: TRBV4-1
len: 14
d_gene: TRBD1
CDR3aa: CASSRFQGAGELFF
CDR3nt: TGCGCCAGCAGCCGCTTCCAGGGGGCCGGGGAGCTGTTTTTT

abundance: NA
j_gene: TRBJ2-5
v_gene: TRBV5-1
len: 13
d_gene: NA
CDR3aa: CASSSASMETQYF
CDR3nt: TGCGCCAGCAGTTCGGCGAGCATGGAGACCCAGTACTTC

abundance: NA
j_gene: TRBJ2-3
v_gene: TRBV7-2
len: 15
d_gene: TRBD2
CDR3aa: CASSFRSGGTDTQYF
CDR3nt: TGTGCCAGCAGCTTTAGGAGCGGGGGGACAGATACGCAGTATTTT

abundance: NA
j_gene: TRBJ1-2
v_gene: TRBV6-5
len: 15
d_gene: TRBD1
CDR3aa: CASSYQGGTNYGYTF
CDR3nt: TGTGCCAGCAGTTACCAGGGGGGAACTAACTATGGCTACACCTTC

abundance: NA
j_gene: TRBJ1-5
v_gene: TRBV19
len: 18
d_gene: NA
CDR3aa: CASSITGEQGGGNQPQHF
CDR3nt: TGTGCCAGTAGTATCACGGGGGAACAGGGAGGAGGCAATCAGCCCCAGCATTTT

abundance: NA
j_gene: TRBJ2-7
v_gene: TRBV11-2
len: 15
d_gene: NA
CDR3aa: CASSLIPGLVAEQYF
CDR3nt: TGTGCCAGCAGCTTAATTCCGGGGTTGGTGGCCGAGCAGTACTTC

abundance: NA
j_gene: TRBJ2-1
v_gene: TRBV12-5
len: 15
d_gene: TRBD2
CDR3aa: CASGRLAGGRDEQFF
CDR3nt: TGTGCTAGTGGTAGACTAGCGGGGGGGCGGGATGAGCAGTTCTTC

abundance: NA
j_gene: TRBJ1-2
v_gene: TRBV6-1
len: 15
d_gene: NA
CDR3aa: CASIRFYRDNYGYTF
CDR3nt: TGTGCCAGCATACGGTTCTACAGGGATAACTATGGCTACACCTTC

abundance: NA
j_gene: TRBJ2-3
v_gene: TRBV5-6
len: 17
d_gene: TRBD2
CDR3aa: CASSSEWGGGRTDTQYF
CDR3nt: TGTGCCAGCAGCTCCGAGTGGGGGGGAGGTCGCACAGATACGCAGTATTTT

abundance: NA
j_gene: TRBJ1-1
v_gene: TRBV29-1
len: 13
d_gene: NA
CDR3aa: CSHSDGSNTEAFF
CDR3nt: TGCAGCCACTCCGACGGATCGAACACTGAAGCTTTCTTT

abundance: NA
j_gene: TRBJ2-7
v_gene: TRBV11-2
len: 16
d_gene: NA
CDR3aa: CASSSPTGSLPYEQYF
CDR3nt: TGTGCCAGCAGCTCCCCGACAGGCTCGCTACCCTACGAGCAGTACTTC

abundance: NA
j_gene: TRBJ1-1
v_gene: TRBV7-9
len: 12
d_gene: NA
CDR3aa: CASNSADREAFF
CDR3nt: TGTGCCAGCAACTCCGCCGACAGAGAAGCTTTCTTT

abundance: once
j_gene: TRBJ2-3
v_gene: TRBV7-9
len: 17
d_gene: NA
CDR3aa: CASSLPPGNGREDTQYF
CDR3nt: TGTGCCAGCAGCTTACCTCCGGGGAATGGTCGCGAAGATACGCAGTATTTT

abundance: NA
j_gene: TRBJ2-7
v_gene: TRBV14
len: 16
d_gene: TRBD2
CDR3aa: CASRLGEGIVSYEQYF
CDR3nt: TGTGCCAGCAGACTGGGGGAGGGGATAGTATCCTACGAGCAGTACTTC

abundance: NA
j_gene: TRBJ2-2
v_gene: TRBV6-5
len: 12
d_gene: NA
CDR3aa: CAITGNTGELFF
CDR3nt: TGTGCCATTACAGGAAACACCGGGGAGCTGTTTTTT

abundance: NA
j_gene: TRBJ1-4
v_gene: TRBV25-1
len: 15
d_gene: NA
CDR3aa: CASSPVGTTNEKLFF
CDR3nt: TGTGCCAGCAGCCCCGTGGGAACAACTAATGAAAAACTGTTTTTT

abundance: NA
j_gene: TRBJ2-6
v_gene: TRBV15
len: 14
d_gene: NA
CDR3aa: CATRGASGANVLTF
CDR3nt: TGTGCCACCAGGGGGGCCTCTGGGGCCAACGTCCTGACTTTC

abundance: NA
j_gene: TRBJ2-2
v_gene: TRBV5-4
len: 16
d_gene: NA
CDR3aa: CASSPWGPVNTGELFF
CDR3nt: TGTGCCAGCAGTCCCTGGGGGCCCGTGAACACCGGGGAGCTGTTTTTT

abundance: once
j_gene: TRBJ1-2
v_gene: TRBV5-1
len: 15
d_gene: TRBD1
CDR3aa: CASSLAGGGALGYTF
CDR3nt: TGCGCCAGCAGCTTGGCCGGAGGGGGCGCGTTAGGCTACACCTTC

abundance: NA
j_gene: TRBJ1-6
v_gene: TRBV19
len: 15
d_gene: TRBD1
CDR3aa: CASSGQGIRNSPLHF
CDR3nt: TGTGCCAGTAGTGGACAGGGTATAAGGAATTCACCCCTCCACTTT